The clone carrying this TCR beta chain was recorded a few times. In the authors' methods: Amplification of reference gene primers was used by the study to estimate nucleated cell counts. Only in-frame clones appear in the TCRdb table, and some are missing; sequencing was by immunoSEQ multiplex PCR. V, J and clone size are taken as reported in that table, and D and trimming were inferred from the DNA itself. The sample consists of tens of thousands of clones, less than 95% of them appearing once. The data stem from a study of blood T cell repertoires in COVID-19. Across the study: COVID-19 samples collected from the United States, Italy and Spain covered acute and convalescent phases.

The CDR3 is made up of 16 amino acids. The germline gives CDR1 LNHDA, CDR2 SQIVND (reference sequence). Trimming took 7 bases from V and 7 from J, leaving 23 bases between them. This sequence was found in a man between 65 and 85 years old with acute or convalescent COVID-19. The sample consisted of peripheral blood. The chain uses TRBV19 and TRBJ1-5, with no clear D. The CDR3 nucleotides read TGTGCCAGTAATCGGGGAATCGCAGGTGTTGCCCAGCCCCAGCATTTT. Translated, it gives CASNRGIAGVAQPQHF.